This TCR beta chain was documented in a study of blood T cells in healthy people across ages. The CDR3 runs to 15 residues. Trimming removed 5 bases from V and 4 bases from J, with 17 bases in between. Germline V gene lookup returns CDR1 SEHNR and CDR2 FQNEAQ (reference sequence). Then a second PCR, running about 7 to 11 cycles, was carried out with a sample-barcoded 5' primer and a J-beta primer mix. Each cDNA molecule was tagged by a template-switch adaptor with 12 random nucleotides. TCRdb re-called the 5' RACE reads with MiXCR, one entry per CDR3 protein. The sample records over a million distinct CDR3 sequences, around 45% being singletons.

This sequence was found in a woman aged 60-75 years in good health. The material sequenced was blood. The rearrangement joins TRBV7-9 to TRBJ1-1, with D uncertain. The CDR3 nucleotides read TGTGCCAGCAGCCACGGTCTGGCAACGGGCACTGAAGCTTTCTTT. Translated: CASSHGLATGTEAFF.